A single sample gave rise to the 26 T cell receptor beta chains below, sequenced in a study of cytomegalovirus exposure and HLA in healthy donors. Both 60 Vbeta primers and 13 Jbeta primers went into the PCR. This table comes from immunoSEQ multiplex PCR, and its TCRdb copy is limited to in-frame clones, with some not included. The top ten clones hold about 2.3% of a sample with roughly 140,000 clones, approximately 80% of them seen once. Sequenced input: PBMCs. The receptors originated from a male donor in good health and CMV-seronegative.

This chain joins TRBV6-6 and TRBJ2-5; TRBD1 might be the D (6 bases). Germline V lookup: CDR1 MNHNY, CDR2 SVGAGI (reference sequence). The CDR3 sequence is 14 residues long. The ends were cut back, 2 bases at V and 3 bases at J, with 10 bases in the middle. CDR3 coding DNA: TGTGCCAGCAGTTACACCACAGGGAAAGAGACCCAGTACTTC. Its protein is CASSYTTGKETQYF.

The rearrangement links TRBV27 to TRBJ2-3; unclear D gene. Germline lookup yields CDR1 MNHEY and CDR2 SMNVEV (reference sequence). The CDR3 runs 15 residues. With 0 bases removed from V and 2 bases from J, the gap between germline ends came to 9 bases. The CDR3 DNA follows: TGTGCCAGCAGTTTATCGAGGCAGCTCACAGATACGCAGTATTTT. Its protein product is CASSLSRQLTDTQYF.

J is TRBJ1-1 and V is TRBV14, with D hard to call. The V gene's germline CDR1 is SGHDN and CDR2 FVKESK. The CDR3 loop spans 13 amino acids. The germline V and J ends were trimmed by 8 bases and 0 bases, with 10 bases remaining between them. For the CDR3, the DNA is TGTGCCAGCTCCGATGCTATGAACACTGAAGCTTTCTTT. Translation: CASSDAMNTEAFF.

This clone was detected once. The CDR3 nucleotides are TGTGCCAGCAGCACGCGAGCAGGGGCTGGAAACACCATATATTTT. Translation gives CASSTRAGAGNTIYF. This sequence joins TRBV5-4 and TRBJ1-3, with D maybe TRBD1 (6 bases). The length of the CDR3 is 15 residues. The germline V gene encodes CDR1 SGHNT and CDR2 YYREEE (reference sequence). V was shortened by 4 bases and J by 2 bases, with 13 bases between the two germline ends.

This clone is a singleton in its sample. This chain uses TRBV28 with TRBJ2-2, with a possible D match to TRBD2 (6 bases). Deletions cut 3 bases from V and 3 bases from J, with 14 bases between. The CDR3 runs 16 residues. In germline, CDR1 is MDHEN, CDR2 SYDVKM. The CDR3 loop is CASSFPGGGDTGELFF. The DNA of the CDR3 is TGTGCCAGCAGTTTCCCGGGCGGAGGGGACACCGGGGAGCTGTTTTTT.

This clone was seen more than once but under ten times. J is TRBJ2-1 and V is TRBV6-5; no clear D gene. Trimming removed 4 bases from V and 7 bases from J, with 17 bases in between. Per germline, CDR1 MNHEY and CDR2 SVGAGI. The CDR3 is 15 amino acids. CDR3 sequence (DNA): TGTGCCAGCAGTTGGGCCTCACGCCTCCCTAATGAGCAGTTCTTC. Encoded protein: CASSWASRLPNEQFF.

The sample holds a few counts of this clone. J is TRBJ2-3 and V is TRBV29-1, with D perhaps TRBD1 (5 bases). CDR3 length: 12 residues. Per the germline V gene, CDR1 is SQVTM and CDR2 is ANQGSEA. Trimming shortened V by 2 bases and J by 4 bases, and 7 bases separated the two germline ends. DNA of the CDR3: TGCAGCGTTGAACCAGGGCCAGATACGCAGTATTTT. Translated: CSVEPGPDTQYF.

This clone turned up a few times. This sequence joins TRBV2 and TRBJ2-5, with 7 bases fitting TRBD2. The CDR3 is made up of 13 amino acids. V dropped 3 bases and J dropped 4; count of bases not matched to a gene: 2. From germline, CDR1 is SNHLY and CDR2 FYNNEI. The CDR3 loop is CASSDGGVETQYF. CDR3 bases: TGTGCCAGCAGTGATGGGGGGGTAGAGACCCAGTACTTC.

J is TRBJ2-7 and V is TRBV6-5; no clear D. V lost 3 bases and J lost 1, with 7 bases in between. Germline CDR1 is MNHEY and CDR2 is SVGAGI. The CDR3 has 13 amino acids. The CDR3 sequence: CASSYGVSYEQYF. The CDR3 bases are TGTGCCAGCAGTTATGGAGTTTCCTACGAGCAGTACTTC.

V is TRBV7-6 and J is TRBJ2-2; TRBD2 matches at 11 bases. The CDR3 runs 18 residues. The germline V gene has CDR1 SGHVS and CDR2 FNYEAQ. The V segment lost 4 bases and the J segment 1 base; nucleotides outside the gene matches: 8. The CDR3 protein is CASSWLTSGEVNTGELFF. The CDR3 DNA is TGTGCCAGCAGCTGGCTGACTAGCGGGGAAGTGAACACCGGGGAGCTGTTTTTT.

The chain is built from TRBV14 and TRBJ2-1, with 9 nucleotides matching TRBD2. The CDR3 extends over 16 amino acids. The germline CDR1 and CDR2 sequences are SGHDN and FVKESK. The trim removed 1 base at V and 8 bases at J, leaving 9 bases unmatched. Here the CDR3 reads CASSQGFASGTHEQFF. CDR3 bases: TGTGCCAGCAGCCAAGGTTTTGCTAGCGGGACGCATGAGCAGTTCTTC.

This sequence joins TRBV12-5 and TRBJ2-5; tentatively, D is TRBD1 (5 bases). Trimming left V 7 bases short and J 2 bases short, with 17 bases between. CDR3 length equals 15 residues. The germline V gene has CDR1 LGHNT and CDR2 FRNRAP. The CDR3 loop is CASAIGGAVQETQYF. The CDR3 nucleotides are TGTGCTAGTGCAATTGGTGGGGCAGTTCAAGAGACCCAGTACTTC.

J is TRBJ1-1 and V is TRBV18; no definite D call. The CDR3 loop spans 13 amino acids. V was shortened by 6 bases and J by 2 bases, with 10 bases between the two germline ends. Per germline, CDR1 KGHSH and CDR2 LQKENI. CDR3 DNA sequence: TGTGCCAGCTCCGACGGCGGTAACACTGAAGCTTTCTTT. Translating gives CASSDGGNTEAFF.

This rearrangement joins TRBV29-1 to TRBJ2-7; weak D call: TRBD2 (6 bases). The germline gives CDR1 SQVTM, CDR2 ANQGSEA. V was shortened by 2 bases and J by 3 bases, with 8 bases between the two germline ends. This CDR3 contains 12 residues. This CDR3 is CSVEWGDYEQYF. The CDR3 DNA reads TGCAGCGTTGAATGGGGGGACTACGAGCAGTACTTC.

The gene calls are TRBV6-4 and TRBJ2-3; no firm D call. The CDR3 is 15 amino acids. The germline gives CDR1 MRHNA, CDR2 SNTAGT. Trimming pared 0 bases from V and 6 bases from J, leaving 13 bases between. Written as DNA, the CDR3 is TGTGCCAGCAGTGACTCGGGTTTAGCCTCGGATACGCAGTATTTT. Amino acid sequence: CASSDSGLASDTQYF.

The rearrangement uses TRBV6-4 and TRBJ2-5; the D gene is possibly TRBD2 (6 bases). Germline CDR1 and CDR2: MRHNA and SNTAGT. Trimming shortened V by 0 bases and J by 7 bases, and 9 bases separated the two germline ends. The CDR3 loop spans 13 amino acids. CDR3 protein: CASSDSIGGTQYF. The CDR3 DNA sequence: TGTGCCAGCAGTGACTCGATCGGGGGGACCCAGTACTTC.

The V call is TRBV2, the J call TRBJ1-2; 8 nucleotides line up with TRBD1. V lost 3 bases and J lost 8; bases outside the gene matches: 11. Germline V gene lookup returns CDR1 SNHLY and CDR2 FYNNEI. There are 15 residues in the CDR3. Written as DNA, the CDR3 is TGTGCCAGCAGTGATGGGACAGGATCCGCGGGAGGCTACACCTTC. It specifies CASSDGTGSAGGYTF.

The CDR3 sequence: CASSLGYRGTEAFF. CDR3 nucleotides: TGTGCCAGCAGCTTAGGTTACAGGGGCACTGAAGCTTTCTTT. The chain combines TRBV11-1 with TRBJ1-1; 7 bases fit TRBD1. J lost 4 bases, V lost 1 base, and 3 bases had no gene match. The CDR3 loop spans 14 amino acids. The germline CDR1 and CDR2 sequences are SGHAT and FQDESV (reference sequence). The complete variable domain, with remaining parts taken from reference TRBV11-1 and TRBJ1-1, reads EAEVAQSPRYKITEKSQAVAFWCDPISGHATLYWYRQILGQGPELLVQFQDESVVDDSQLPKDRFSAERLKGVDSTLKIQPAELGDSAMYLCASSLGYRGTEAFFGQGTRLTVV.

CDR3 residues: CASSPRSSGSPDTQYF. Written as DNA, the CDR3 is TGCGCCAGCAGCCCCCGGTCTAGCGGGAGCCCCGATACGCAGTATTTT. This chain connects TRBV4-3 to TRBJ2-3, with 10 bases identical to TRBD2. Germline V lookup: CDR1 LGHNA, CDR2 YSLEER. The V and J ends lost 4 bases and 6 bases, in that order; junction bases with no gene match: 10. This CDR3 is built from 16 residues.

With respect to this clone: Different DNA sequences within this sample yield the same CDR3. V usage is TRBV5-1 and J usage is TRBJ2-3; D unresolved. The germline V and J ends were trimmed by 5 bases and 1 base, with 11 bases remaining between them. Per the germline V gene, CDR1 is SGHRS and CDR2 is YFSETQ. There are 14 residues in the CDR3. In DNA, the CDR3 is TGCGCCAGCAGAGATTTCGCGGGCACAGATACGCAGTATTTT. Its translation is CASRDFAGTDTQYF.

For the CDR3, the DNA is TGTGCCAGCAGGATTCTACAGGGTTCGAGCCACGAGCAGTACTTC. Amino acids: CASRILQGSSHEQYF. This chain uses TRBV27 with TRBJ2-7, with D possibly matching TRBD1 (6 bases). Per the germline V gene, CDR1 is MNHEY and CDR2 is SMNVEV (reference sequence). This CDR3 has 15 amino acids. Trimming cost V 6 bases and J 5 bases, with 20 bases left between them.

This clone is a singleton in its sample. The DNA for the CDR3 is TGTGCCAGCAGTAAGCTAGCGGGAGTGCAGGAGACCCAGTACTTC. Translation: CASSKLAGVQETQYF. The chain has TRBV6-5 and TRBJ2-5, with TRBD2 matching 10 bases. Germline lookup yields CDR1 MNHEY and CDR2 SVGAGI. This CDR3 region has 15 residues. J gave up 5 bases and V 5 bases, and 8 bases lay outside the gene matches.

J is TRBJ2-3 and V is TRBV9; unclear D gene. This CDR3 has 16 amino acids. In germline, CDR1 is SGDLS, CDR2 YYNGEE. The V and J ends lost 0 bases and 0 bases respectively, with 11 bases between them. The CDR3 reads CASSVGVYPSTDTQYF. The CDR3 DNA follows: TGTGCCAGCAGCGTAGGAGTCTACCCTAGCACAGATACGCAGTATTTT.

The V call is TRBV5-4, the J call TRBJ1-2, with D perhaps TRBD1 (5 bases). V was clipped by 1 base and J by 8 bases, with 15 bases between them. Germline CDR1 reads SGHNT; CDR2 reads YYREEE (reference sequence). This CDR3 has 14 amino acids. CDR3 region: CASSLRGGTGGYTF. The CDR3 DNA sequence: TGTGCCAGCAGCTTGCGCGGGGGTACGGGGGGCTACACCTTC.

This chain links TRBV30 with TRBJ2-3, with 9 bases matching TRBD1. Germline CDR1 is GTSNPN and CDR2 is SVGIG (reference sequence). The CDR3 runs 15 residues. Unmatched junction bases numbered 3, after V lost 0 bases and J lost 2 bases. CDR3 in DNA: TGTGCCTGGAGTGTAGGGGACAGGGACACAGATACGCAGTATTTT. Translation gives CAWSVGDRDTDTQYF. Full variable domain (missing parts from reference TRBV30 and TRBJ2-3): SQTIHQWPATLVQPVGSPLSLECTVEGTSNPNLYWYRQAAGRGLQLLFYSVGIGQISSEVPQNLSASRPQDRQFILSSKKLLLSDSGFYLCAWSVGDRDTDTQYFGPGTRLTVL.

This chain joins TRBV5-1 and TRBJ1-1; D is undetermined. In germline, CDR1 is SGHRS, CDR2 YFSETQ. CDR3 length: 14 amino acids. V was pared by 4 bases and J by 1 base, with 11 bases between. DNA of the CDR3: TGCGCCAGCAGCCCTTTGGCAGAGAACACTGAAGCTTTCTTT. Translating gives CASSPLAENTEAFF.